Reported below is one T cell receptor beta chain. What it binds is not known. The data are from a study of monozygotic twins with cystic fibrosis. Study-wide background: Library input was approximately 2.7 micrograms of fragmented DNA, with approximately 16 PCR cycles. General study points: Monozygotic CF twins shared more identical nucleotide clonotypes than unrelated patients. V usage most resembled the co-twin in 13 of 16 pairs.

Germline V CDR1 and CDR2: SGHAT, FQDESV (reference sequence). CDR3 length: 14 amino acids. Trimming left V 5 bases short and J 1 base short, with 11 bases between. TCRdb's copy holds only in-frame clones and misses some; the assay was immunoSEQ multiplex PCR. The sample holds under 40,000 clones; 95% to 98% are singletons and the top ten take around 0.17%. The sequenced sample consisted of blood. The rearrangement links TRBV11-1 to TRBJ1-2; D ambiguous. The origin of this receptor is a girl aged 2 to 9 with cystic fibrosis. CDR3 amino acids: CASSHRTHNYGYTF. For the CDR3, the DNA is TGTGCCAGCAGCCACCGGACGCATAACTATGGCTACACCTTC.